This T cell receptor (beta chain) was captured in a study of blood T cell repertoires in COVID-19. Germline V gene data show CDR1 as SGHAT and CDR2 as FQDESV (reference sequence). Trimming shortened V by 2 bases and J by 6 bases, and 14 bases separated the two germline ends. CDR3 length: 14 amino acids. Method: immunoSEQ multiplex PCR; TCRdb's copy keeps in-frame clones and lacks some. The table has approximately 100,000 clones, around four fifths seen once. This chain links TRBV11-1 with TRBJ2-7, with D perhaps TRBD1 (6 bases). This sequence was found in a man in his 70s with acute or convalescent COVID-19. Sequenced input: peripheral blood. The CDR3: CASSLMGASSEQYF. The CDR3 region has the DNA TGTGCCAGCAGCTTAATGGGGGCGAGCAGCGAGCAGTACTTC.